What follows are 5 T cell receptor beta chains derived from one specimen sequenced in a study of shared clonotypes between healthy human individuals. Sequencing used immunoSEQ multiplex PCR; TCRdb keeps in-frame clones, though not all of them. Of roughly 1,500,000 clones listed, 98% are singletons. Input material: naive CD4+ T cells sorted from blood. The subset is: CD45RA+ positively selected. These receptors were obtained from a man aged 25-40 years in good health.

The V call is TRBV18, the J call TRBJ2-7; 7 nucleotides match TRBD2. The germline V gene has CDR1 KGHSH and CDR2 LQKENI. The CDR3 contains 18 residues. V shed 3 bases and J 0 bases; nucleotides not matched to a gene: 14. CDR3 region: CASSPLEIAGSGSYEQYF. CDR3 nucleotide sequence: TGTGCCAGCTCACCCCTCGAGATAGCGGGCTCGGGCTCCTACGAGCAGTACTTC.

CDR3 amino acids: CASSEVSGRPQHF. The CDR3 nucleotides are TGTGCCAGCAGTGAAGTCTCGGGGCGGCCGCAGCATTTT. V gene TRBV6-1 combines with J gene TRBJ1-5; D possibly corresponds to TRBD1 (5 bases). Germline assignment: CDR1 MNHNS and CDR2 SASEGT. This CDR3 contains 13 residues. Trimming removed 1 base from V and 13 bases from J, with 14 bases in between.

The gene calls are TRBV4-1 and TRBJ2-5; D remains unclear. V dropped 3 bases and J dropped 6 bases, with 17 bases sitting between them. Germline CDR1 MGHRA, CDR2 YSYEKL. The CDR3 extends over 15 amino acids. The DNA for the CDR3 is TGCGCCAGCAGCCACCAAGGTGAGATGGGGAAGACCCAGTACTTC. Translating gives CASSHQGEMGKTQYF.

As to this clone: The sample holds other DNA sequences that translate to the same CDR3. This chain connects TRBV2 to TRBJ1-2; 8 bases line up with TRBD1. Germline V lookup: CDR1 SNHLY, CDR2 FYNNEI. The J segment lost 5 bases and the V segment lost 6 bases, leaving 2 bases of the junction unmatched. CDR3 length: 12 residues. The CDR3 here is CASSRDRYGYTF. The DNA of the CDR3 is TGTGCCAGCAGCCGGGACAGGTATGGCTACACCTTC.

The chain is built from TRBV7-2 and TRBJ2-7; possibly TRBD2 for D (5 bases). V shed 3 bases and J shed 0 bases, with 12 bases lying between them. Germline V gene lookup returns CDR1 SGHTA and CDR2 FQGNSA. This CDR3 is 15 amino acids long. CDR3 amino acids: CASSFSSGVSYEQYF. The DNA of the CDR3 is TGTGCCAGCAGCTTCTCATCCGGGGTCTCCTACGAGCAGTACTTC.